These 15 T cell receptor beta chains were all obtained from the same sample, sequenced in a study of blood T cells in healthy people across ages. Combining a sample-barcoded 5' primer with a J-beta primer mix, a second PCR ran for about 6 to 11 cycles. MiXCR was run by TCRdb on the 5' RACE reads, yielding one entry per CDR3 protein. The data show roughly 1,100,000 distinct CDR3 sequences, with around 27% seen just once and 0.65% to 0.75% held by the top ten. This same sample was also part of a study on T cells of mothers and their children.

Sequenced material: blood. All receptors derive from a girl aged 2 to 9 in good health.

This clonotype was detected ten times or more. CDR3 in DNA: TGTGCCAGCAGCTTCTACTCTGGGGCCAACGTCCTGACTTTC. Amino acids: CASSFYSGANVLTF. The rearrangement uses TRBV4-2 and TRBJ2-6; D call uncertain. There are 14 residues in the CDR3. CDR1 is LGHNA and CDR2 is YNFKEQ in the germline V gene. Trimming cost V 5 bases and J 0 bases, with 5 bases left between them.

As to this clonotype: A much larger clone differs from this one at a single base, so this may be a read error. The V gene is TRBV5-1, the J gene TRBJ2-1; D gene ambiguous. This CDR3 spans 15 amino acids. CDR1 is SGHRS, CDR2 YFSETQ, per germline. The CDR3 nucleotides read TGCGCCAGCAGCTTGGGAGGAGCGATATACAATGGGCAGTTCTTC. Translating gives CASSLGGAIYNGQFF. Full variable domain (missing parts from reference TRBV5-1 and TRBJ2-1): KAGVTQTPRYLIKTRGQQVTLSCSPISGHRSVSWYQQTPGQGLQFLFEYFSETQRNKGNFPGRFSGRQFSNSRSEMNVSTLELGDSALYLCASSLGGAIYNGQFFGPGTRLTVL.

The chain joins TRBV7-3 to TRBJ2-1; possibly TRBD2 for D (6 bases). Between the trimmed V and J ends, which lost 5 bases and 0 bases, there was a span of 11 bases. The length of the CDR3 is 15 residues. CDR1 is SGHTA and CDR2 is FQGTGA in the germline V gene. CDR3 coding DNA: TGTGCCAGCAGCACCCTCGGGAGCTCCTACAATGAGCAGTTCTTC. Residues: CASSTLGSSYNEQFF. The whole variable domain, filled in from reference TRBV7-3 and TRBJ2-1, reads GAGVSQTPSNKVTEKGKYVELRCDPISGHTALYWYRQSLGQGPEFLIYFQGTGAADDSGLPNDRFFAVRPEGSVSTLKIQRTERGDSAVYLCASSTLGSSYNEQFFGPGTRLTVL.

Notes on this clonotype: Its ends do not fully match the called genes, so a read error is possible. The CDR3 spells CASSSPYGVPLF. The CDR3 DNA reads as TGTGCCAGCAGTTCCCCGTACGGCGTGCCCCTCTTC. The rearrangement links TRBV12-3 or TRBV12-4 to TRBJ2-7; D is uncertain. The CDR3 covers 12 residues.

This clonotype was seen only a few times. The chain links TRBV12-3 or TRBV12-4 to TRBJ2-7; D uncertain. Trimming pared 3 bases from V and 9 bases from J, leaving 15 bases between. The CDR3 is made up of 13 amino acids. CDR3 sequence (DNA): TGTGCCAGCAGTTTCAATTATCGGGCCCCGCAGTACTTC. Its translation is CASSFNYRAPQYF.

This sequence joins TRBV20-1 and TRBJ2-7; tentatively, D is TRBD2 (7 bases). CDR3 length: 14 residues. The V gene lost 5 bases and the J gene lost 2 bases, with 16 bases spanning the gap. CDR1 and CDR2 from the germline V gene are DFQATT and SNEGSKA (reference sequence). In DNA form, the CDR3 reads TGCAGTGCTCCGTGGGGGCTAGCGGCCTACGAGCAGTACTTC. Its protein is CSAPWGLAAYEQYF.

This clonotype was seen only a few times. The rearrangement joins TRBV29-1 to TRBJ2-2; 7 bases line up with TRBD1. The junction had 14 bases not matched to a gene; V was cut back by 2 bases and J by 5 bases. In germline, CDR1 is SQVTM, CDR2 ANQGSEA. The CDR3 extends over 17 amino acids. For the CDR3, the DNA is TGCAGCGTTGAAACCCGACAGGGCTTCATGGGGACCGGGGAGCTGTTTTTT. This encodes CSVETRQGFMGTGELFF.

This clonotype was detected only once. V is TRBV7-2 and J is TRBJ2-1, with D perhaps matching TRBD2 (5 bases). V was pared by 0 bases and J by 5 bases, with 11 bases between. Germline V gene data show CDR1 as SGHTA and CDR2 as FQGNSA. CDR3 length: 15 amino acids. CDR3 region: CASSLARYGDNEQFF. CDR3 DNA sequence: TGTGCCAGCAGCTTAGCGCGATACGGGGACAATGAGCAGTTCTTC.

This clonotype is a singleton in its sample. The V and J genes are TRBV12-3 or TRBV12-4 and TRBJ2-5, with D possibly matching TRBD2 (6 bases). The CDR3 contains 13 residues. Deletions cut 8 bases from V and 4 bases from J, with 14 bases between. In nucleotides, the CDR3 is TGTGCCAGCCTGGAGGGCCTGGGAGAGACCCAGTACTTC. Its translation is CASLEGLGETQYF.

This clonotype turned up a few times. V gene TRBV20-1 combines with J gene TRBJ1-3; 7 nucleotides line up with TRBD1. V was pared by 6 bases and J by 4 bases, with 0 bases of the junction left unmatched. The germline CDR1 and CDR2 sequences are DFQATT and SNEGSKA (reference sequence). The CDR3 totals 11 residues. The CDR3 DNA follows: TGCAGTGCGGGACAGGGAAACACCATATATTTT. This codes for CSAGQGNTIYF.

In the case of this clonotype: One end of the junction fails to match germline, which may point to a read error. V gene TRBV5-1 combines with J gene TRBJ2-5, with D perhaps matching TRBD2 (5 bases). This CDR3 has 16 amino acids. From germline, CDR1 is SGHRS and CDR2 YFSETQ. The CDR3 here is CASSLDRKAGVDERFF. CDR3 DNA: TGCGCCAGCAGCTTGGATCGGAAGGCGGGCGTCGATGAGCGGTTCTTC.

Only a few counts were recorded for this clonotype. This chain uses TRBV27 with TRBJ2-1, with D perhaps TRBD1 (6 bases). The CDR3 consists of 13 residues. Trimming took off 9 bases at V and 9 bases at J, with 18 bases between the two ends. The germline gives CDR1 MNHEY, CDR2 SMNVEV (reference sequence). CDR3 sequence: CASSVGTSVEQFF. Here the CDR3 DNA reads TGTGCCAGTTCAGTCGGGACATCCGTTGAGCAGTTCTTC.

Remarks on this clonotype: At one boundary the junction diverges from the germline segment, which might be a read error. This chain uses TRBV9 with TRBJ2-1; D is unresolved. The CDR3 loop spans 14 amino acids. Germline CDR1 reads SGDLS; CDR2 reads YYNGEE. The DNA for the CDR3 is TGTGCCAGCAGCGTAGGAAGCTACTACGATGAGCAGTTCTTC. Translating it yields CASSVGSYYDEQFF.

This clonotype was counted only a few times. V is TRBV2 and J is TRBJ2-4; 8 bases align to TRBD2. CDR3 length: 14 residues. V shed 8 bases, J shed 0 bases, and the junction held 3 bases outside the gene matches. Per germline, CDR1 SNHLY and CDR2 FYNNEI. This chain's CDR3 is CASRGGLAKNIQYF. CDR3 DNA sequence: TGTGCCAGCCGGGGGGGACTAGCCAAAAACATTCAGTACTTC.

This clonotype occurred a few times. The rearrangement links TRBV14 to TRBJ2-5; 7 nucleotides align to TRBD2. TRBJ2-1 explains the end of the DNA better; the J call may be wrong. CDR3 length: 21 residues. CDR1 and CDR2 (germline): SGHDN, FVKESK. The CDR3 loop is CASSQIRFAAGKSLLFDEQFF. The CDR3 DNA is TGTGCCAGCAGCCAAATAAGGTTCGCAGCGGGGAAGTCCCTATTATTCGATGAGCAGTTCTTC.